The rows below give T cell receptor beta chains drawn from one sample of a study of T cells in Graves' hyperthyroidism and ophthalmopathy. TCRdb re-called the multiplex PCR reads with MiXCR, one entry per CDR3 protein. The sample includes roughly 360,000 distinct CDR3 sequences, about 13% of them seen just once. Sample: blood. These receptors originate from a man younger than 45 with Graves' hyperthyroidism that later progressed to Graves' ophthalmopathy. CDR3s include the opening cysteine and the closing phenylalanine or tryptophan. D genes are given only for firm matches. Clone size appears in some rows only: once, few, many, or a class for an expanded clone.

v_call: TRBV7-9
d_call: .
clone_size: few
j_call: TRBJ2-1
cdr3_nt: TGTGCCAGCAGTCGAGCCCGTTACAATGAGCAGTTCTTC
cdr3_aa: CASSRARYNEQFF

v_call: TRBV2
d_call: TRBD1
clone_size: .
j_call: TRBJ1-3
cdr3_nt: TGTGCCAGCAGTGTCGACAGGGGTGGAAACACCATATATTTT
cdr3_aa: CASSVDRGGNTIYF

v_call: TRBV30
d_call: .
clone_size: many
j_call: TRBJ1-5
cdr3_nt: TGTGCCTGGAGTTCGGGTAATCAGCCCCAGCATTTT
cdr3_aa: CAWSSGNQPQHF

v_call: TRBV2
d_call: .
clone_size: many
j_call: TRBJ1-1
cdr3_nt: TGTGCCAGCAGTCCTCCCGGGGGCTACACTGAAGCTTTCTTT
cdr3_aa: CASSPPGGYTEAFF

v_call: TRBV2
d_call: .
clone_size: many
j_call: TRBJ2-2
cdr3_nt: TGTGCCAGCAAGGAGACGCAGAACACCGGGGAGCTGTTTTTT
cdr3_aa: CASKETQNTGELFF

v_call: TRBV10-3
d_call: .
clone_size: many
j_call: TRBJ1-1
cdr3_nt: TGTGCCATCAGTGAAAAGAGGGCCCAGAACACTGAAGCTTTCTTT
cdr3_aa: CAISEKRAQNTEAFF

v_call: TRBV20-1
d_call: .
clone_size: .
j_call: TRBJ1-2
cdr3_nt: TGCAGTGCTAGAGATACCGGCTATGGCTACACCTTC
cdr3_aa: CSARDTGYGYTF

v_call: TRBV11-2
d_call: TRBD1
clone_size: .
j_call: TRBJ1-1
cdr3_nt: TGTGCCAGCAGCTTAGCCCGGACAGGGAGGAAGAACACTGAAGCTTTCTTT
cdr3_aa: CASSLARTGRKNTEAFF

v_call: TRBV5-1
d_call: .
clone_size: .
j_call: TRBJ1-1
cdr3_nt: TGCGCCAGCAGCTTGGTGGAGGGTGGGAACACTGAAGCTTTCTTT
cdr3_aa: CASSLVEGGNTEAFF

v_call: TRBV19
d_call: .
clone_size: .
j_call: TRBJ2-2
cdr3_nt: TGTGCCCCCAAGGGGACAAAGAACACCGGGGAGCTGTTTTTT
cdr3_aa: CAPKGTKNTGELFF

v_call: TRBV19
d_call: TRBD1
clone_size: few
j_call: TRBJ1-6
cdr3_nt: TGTGCCAGTAGTATCCAGGGGGAGTCACCCCTCCACTTT
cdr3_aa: CASSIQGESPLHF

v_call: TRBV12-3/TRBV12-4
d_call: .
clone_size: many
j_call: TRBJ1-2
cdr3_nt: TGTGCCAGCAGTTCCGGATCCAGGGGTGGCTACACCTTC
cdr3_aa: CASSSGSRGGYTF

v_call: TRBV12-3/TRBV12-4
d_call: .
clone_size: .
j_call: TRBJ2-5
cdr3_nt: TGTGCCAGCAGTTTACATTTGCCGGCAGCCCAGTACTTC
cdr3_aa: CASSLHLPAAQYF

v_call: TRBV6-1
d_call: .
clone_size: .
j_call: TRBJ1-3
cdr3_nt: TGTGCCAGCAGTGAAAACTCGACCAACTCTGGAAACACCATATATTTT
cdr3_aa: CASSENSTNSGNTIYF

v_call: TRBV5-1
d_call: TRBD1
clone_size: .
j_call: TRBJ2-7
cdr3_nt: TGCGCCAGCAGCTCCTCACGGGACAGGGGGCCGTGGGAGCAGTACTTC
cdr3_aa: CASSSSRDRGPWEQYF

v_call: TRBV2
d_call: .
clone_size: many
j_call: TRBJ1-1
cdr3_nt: TGTGCCAGCACCCAGACGGAGATGAACACTGAAGCTTTCTTT
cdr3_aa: CASTQTEMNTEAFF

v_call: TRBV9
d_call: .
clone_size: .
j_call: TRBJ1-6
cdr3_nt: TGTGCCAGCAGCTCCCATATCTCACCCCTCCACTTT
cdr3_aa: CASSSHISPLHF

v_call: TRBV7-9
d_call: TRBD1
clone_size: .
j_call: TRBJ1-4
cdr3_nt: TGTGCCAGCAGCTTGGACAGGTCCCGGGAAAAACTGTTTTTT
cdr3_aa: CASSLDRSREKLFF

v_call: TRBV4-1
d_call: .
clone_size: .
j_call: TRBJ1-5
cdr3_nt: TGTGCCAGCAGCCCAGGAGGGAGTAACAACCAGCCCCAGCATTTT
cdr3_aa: CASSPGGSNNQPQHF

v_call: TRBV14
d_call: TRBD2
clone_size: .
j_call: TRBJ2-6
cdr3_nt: TGTGCCAGCAGCCGACTAGCGGGGGCCTCTGGGGCCAACGTCCTGACTTTC
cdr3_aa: CASSRLAGASGANVLTF

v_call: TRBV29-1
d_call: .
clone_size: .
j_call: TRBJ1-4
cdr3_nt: TGCAGCGTTGACAGGGCTGGAGATGAAGAACTGTTTTTT
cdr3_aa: CSVDRAGDEELFF

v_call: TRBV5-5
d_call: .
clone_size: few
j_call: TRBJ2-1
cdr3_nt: TGTGCCAGCAGCGCCATTCCGGCTGCCTTAAATGAGCAGTTCTTC
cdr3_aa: CASSAIPAALNEQFF

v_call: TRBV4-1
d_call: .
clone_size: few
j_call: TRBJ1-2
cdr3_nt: TGCGCCAGCAGCCAAGGAAGACTGGGGATAGCTAACTATGGCTACACCTTC
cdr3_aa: CASSQGRLGIANYGYTF

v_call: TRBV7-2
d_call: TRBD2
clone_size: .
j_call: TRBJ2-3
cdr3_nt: TGTGCCAGCAGCTTACTAGCGGGGGGGAGGAATACGCAGTATTTT
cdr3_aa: CASSLLAGGRNTQYF

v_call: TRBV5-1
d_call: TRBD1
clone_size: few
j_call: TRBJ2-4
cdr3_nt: TGCGCCAGCAGCTTGTCGATCCGGGACAGGGGGACCAAAAACATTCAGTACTTC
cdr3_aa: CASSLSIRDRGTKNIQYF

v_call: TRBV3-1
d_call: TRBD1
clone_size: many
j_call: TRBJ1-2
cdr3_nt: TGTGCCAGCAGCCAAGGACAGGGCGGCTATGGCTACACCTTC
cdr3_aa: CASSQGQGGYGYTF

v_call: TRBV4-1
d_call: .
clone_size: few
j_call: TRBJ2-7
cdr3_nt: TGCGCCAGCAGCCACGGGGGAAACGAGCAGTACTTC
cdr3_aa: CASSHGGNEQYF